These 18 T cell receptor beta chains were sequenced from one sample in a study of blood T cells in healthy people across ages. Next came a second PCR, run for roughly 7 to 12 cycles, which used a sample-barcoded 5' primer along with a J-beta primer mix. TCRdb ran MiXCR on the 5' RACE reads and lists one entry per CDR3 protein. The sample includes roughly 1,500,000 distinct CDR3 sequences, around 36% of them seen just once. The sample comprised blood. These receptors were obtained from a woman younger than 45 in good health.

This clonotype was counted once. The chain is built from TRBV7-2 and TRBJ2-1; 7 bases agree with TRBD2. With V trimmed by 5 bases and J by 7 bases, 11 bases remained unmatched. The CDR3 has 15 residues. In germline, CDR1 is SGHTA, CDR2 FQGNSA. The CDR3 loop reads CASSPSGEAGNEQFF. The CDR3 DNA is TGTGCCAGCAGCCCGAGCGGGGAGGCAGGAAATGAGCAGTTCTTC.

The chain couples TRBV27 to TRBJ1-2; 8 bases map to TRBD1. CDR3 length: 14 amino acids. Germline V gives CDR1 MNHEY, CDR2 SMNVEV (reference sequence). The V and J ends lost 8 bases and 2 bases, in that order; junction bases with no gene match: 7. The CDR3 protein is CASYPGTGNYGYTF. The CDR3 bases are TGTGCCAGCTACCCCGGGACAGGCAACTATGGCTACACCTTC.

The chain joins TRBV7-9 to TRBJ2-7, with D unresolved. This CDR3 comprises 14 residues. Germline V gene data show CDR1 as SEHNR and CDR2 as FQNEAQ (reference sequence). Trimming shortened V by 7 bases and J by 0 bases, and 13 bases separated the two germline ends. The CDR3 is CASTRSGASYEQYF. The CDR3 coding sequence is TGTGCCAGCACCCGTTCCGGAGCCTCCTACGAGCAGTACTTC. Looking up the rest from reference TRBV7-9 and TRBJ2-7 gives the full variable domain: DTGVSQNPRHKITKRGQNVTFRCDPISEHNRLYWYRQTLGQGPEFLTYFQNEAQLEKSRLLSDRFSAERPKGSFSTLEIQRTEQGDSAMYLCASTRSGASYEQYFGPGTRLTVT.

This clonotype was seen a few times. The J gene is TRBJ2-7, the V gene TRBV6-2 or TRBV6-3; 11 bases are a match to TRBD2. Germline assignment: CDR1 MNHEY and CDR2 SVGEGT. V lost 6 bases and J lost 6; bases outside the gene matches: 7. The length of the CDR3 is 14 residues. CDR3: CASSPSLAGAEQYF. CDR3 sequence (DNA): TGTGCCAGCAGCCCTTCACTAGCGGGAGCCGAGCAGTACTTC.

The genes are TRBV7-9 and TRBJ2-5; TRBD2 agrees at 13 bases. With V trimmed by 5 bases and J by 8 bases, 8 bases remained unmatched. The V gene's germline CDR1 is SEHNR and CDR2 FQNEAQ (reference sequence). The CDR3 sequence is 15 residues long. This CDR3 reads CASSNRLAGGDTQYF. CDR3 DNA: TGTGCCAGCAGCAACCGACTAGCGGGAGGAGACACCCAGTACTTC. The complete variable domain, with remaining parts taken from reference TRBV7-9 and TRBJ2-5, reads DTGVSQNPRHKITKRGQNVTFRCDPISEHNRLYWYRQTLGQGPEFLTYFQNEAQLEKSRLLSDRFSAERPKGSFSTLEIQRTEQGDSAMYLCASSNRLAGGDTQYFGPGTRLLVL.

This clonotype was detected only a few times. The chain couples TRBV3-1 to TRBJ2-5, with D possibly matching TRBD2 (6 bases). V lost 3 bases and J lost 11, with 22 bases in between. The length of the CDR3 is 15 residues. Germline CDR1 LGHDT, CDR2 YNNKEL (reference sequence). As DNA, the CDR3 is TGTGCCAGCAGCCATAGCCGGGACCCGAGGAGGGAGCAGTACTTC. Translated, it gives CASSHSRDPRREQYF.

This sequence joins TRBV12-3 or TRBV12-4 and TRBJ2-2, with 7 nucleotides matching TRBD1. This CDR3 is 14 amino acids long. The V gene end was trimmed by 4 bases and the J gene end by 5 bases; junction bases not matched to a gene: 4. The CDR3 here is CASSSQGRTGELFF. CDR3 DNA sequence: TGTGCCAGCAGTTCACAGGGGCGAACCGGGGAGCTGTTTTTT.

This rearrangement joins TRBV6-1 to TRBJ2-1; no clear D. The germline gives CDR1 MNHNS, CDR2 SASEGT. The CDR3 contains 16 residues. Trimming took 3 bases from V and 2 from J, leaving 14 bases between them. The CDR3 DNA reads TGTGCCAGCAGTGAGGCTAGGACCCGGACCTACAATGAGCAGTTCTTC. This encodes CASSEARTRTYNEQFF.

The chain is built from TRBV12-3 or TRBV12-4 and TRBJ2-7; D possibly matches TRBD1 or TRBD2 (7 bases each). Trimming shortened V by 6 bases and J by 6 bases, and 21 bases separated the two germline ends. This CDR3 is built from 15 residues. The DNA of the CDR3 is TGTGCCAGCAGCCCAAGACAGGGCGGGAGAGTCGAGCAGTACTTC. This codes for CASSPRQGGRVEQYF.

The chain employs TRBV7-9 and TRBJ1-2, with TRBD1 matching 8 bases. This CDR3 has 17 amino acids. Unmatched junction bases numbered 12, after V lost 3 bases and J lost 3 bases. CDR1 SEHNR and CDR2 FQNEAQ come from the germline V gene (reference sequence). This CDR3 is CASSFPAGGRNHYGYTF. The CDR3 coding sequence is TGTGCCAGCAGCTTCCCGGCAGGGGGCCGTAACCACTATGGCTACACCTTC.

This clonotype turned up a few times. The chain carries TRBV24-1 and TRBJ1-5; TRBD1 is a possible D gene (6 bases). The CDR3 is made up of 14 amino acids. Per the germline V gene, CDR1 is KGHDR and CDR2 is SFDVKD. V was cut by 4 bases and J by 1 base, with 7 bases left in between. This CDR3 reads CATSEQGSNQPQHF. CDR3 in DNA: TGTGCCACCAGTGAACAGGGAAGCAATCAGCCCCAGCATTTT.

J is TRBJ2-3 and V is TRBV29-1, with TRBD1 matching over 12 bases. The CDR3 totals 15 residues. From germline, CDR1 is SQVTM and CDR2 ANQGSEA. Trimming took 7 bases from V and 4 from J; bases not matched to a gene: 9. This chain's CDR3 is CSARKGTGGPDTQYF. In DNA, the CDR3 is TGCAGCGCCCGCAAGGGGACAGGGGGCCCAGATACGCAGTATTTT.

A few counts support this clonotype. This chain links TRBV6-6 with TRBJ2-1; 13 bases match TRBD2. V gave up 2 bases and J gave up 8 bases; unmatched junction bases: 3. Germline V CDR1 and CDR2: MNHNY, SVGAGI (reference sequence). The CDR3 loop spans 15 amino acids. The CDR3 sequence: CASSYTSGGADEQFF. The CDR3 DNA reads as TGTGCCAGCAGTTACACTAGCGGGGGGGCCGATGAGCAGTTCTTC.

The chain employs TRBV28 and TRBJ2-5, with 12 bases aligning to TRBD1. This CDR3 spans 15 amino acids. Germline lookup yields CDR1 MDHEN and CDR2 SYDVKM. The ends lost 5 bases at V and 3 bases at J; junction bases unmatched: 4. Here the CDR3 DNA reads TGTGCCAGCAGTCAGGGACAGGGGGCAAAAGAGACCCAGTACTTC. It yields the protein CASSQGQGAKETQYF.

The genes are TRBV20-1 and TRBJ2-4; 9 positions match TRBD2. The J call is in doubt because the DNA end fits TRBJ2-7 better. The CDR3 consists of 13 residues. The germline gives CDR1 DFQATT, CDR2 SNEGSKA (reference sequence). The DNA of the CDR3 is TGCAGTGGAAATAGCGGGAGAGTGGGCGAGCAGTACTTC. Encoded protein: CSGNSGRVGEQYF.

Concerning this clonotype itself: At one boundary the junction diverges from the germline segment, which might be a read error. V is TRBV7-6 and J is TRBJ2-1; D is tentatively TRBD1 or TRBD2 (6 bases each). Germline V gene data show CDR1 as SGHVS and CDR2 as FNYEAQ. This CDR3 spans 18 amino acids. The CDR3 protein is CASSLEQGGLSSYNEQFF. DNA for the CDR3: TGTGCCAGTAGCTTAGAACAGGGAGGACTCTCCTCCTACAATGAGCAGTTCTTC.

The sample holds a few counts of this clonotype. The chain is built from TRBV20-1 and TRBJ1-2; the D gene is possibly TRBD1 (5 bases). Germline V gene lookup returns CDR1 DFQATT and CDR2 SNEGSKA (reference sequence). This CDR3 region has 14 residues. The V and J ends lost 5 bases and 2 bases respectively, with 15 bases between them. The CDR3 nucleotides are TGCAGTGCTGGCTCCATCTGGGGGAACTATGGCTACACCTTC. This gives the protein CSAGSIWGNYGYTF.

CDR3 protein: CASSTTPARQGGEQYF. The CDR3 DNA sequence: TGTGCCAGCAGCACGACACCGGCGAGACAGGGAGGCGAGCAGTACTTC. The chain carries TRBV7-2 and TRBJ2-7; a weak D match, TRBD1 (7 bases). Trimming stripped 5 bases from V and 6 bases from J, with 23 bases between. This CDR3 contains 16 residues. Germline V gene data show CDR1 as SGHTA and CDR2 as FQGNSA.